This entry lists 14 T cell receptor beta chains sequenced from one sample in a study of Graves' ophthalmopathy and Graves' hyperthyroidism. Researchers took RNA transcripts and amplified TCR beta CDR3 regions from them. The workflow started with a first-round RT-PCR run with HTBI primers and then moved on to a second-round multiplex PCR. TCRdb called the multiplex PCR reads again in MiXCR, with one record for every CDR3 protein. The sample gives about 550,000 distinct CDR3 sequences, less than 45% of which show up once; around 4.6% is in the top ten. Sequences were obtained from peripheral blood or thyroid tissue (not recorded which). Receptors were obtained from an adult man with Graves' hyperthyroidism.

This clonotype has only a few counts. The chain recombines TRBV5-8 with TRBJ2-5; 12 positions agree with TRBD2. J lost 1 base, V lost 5 bases, and 6 bases had no gene match. The CDR3 length is 16 residues. Germline V lookup: CDR1 SGHTS, CDR2 YDEGEE. The CDR3 nucleotides read TGTGCCAGCAGTTCCAGGACTAGCGGGACCCAAGAGACCCAGTACTTC. Encoded protein: CASSSRTSGTQETQYF.

This clonotype was observed a handful of times. V usage is TRBV10-3 and J usage is TRBJ2-3, with TRBD2 matching over 11 bases. The CDR3 totals 15 residues. Germline lookup yields CDR1 ENHRY and CDR2 SYGVKD. V trimming: 6 bases; J trimming: 2 bases; junction bases outside the gene matches: 4. CDR3 DNA sequence: TGTGCCATCAGACCGGGACTAGCGGACACAGATACGCAGTATTTT. Amino acid sequence: CAIRPGLADTDTQYF.

About this clonotype: Since a much larger clone is just one base distant, this may be a read error. The chain carries TRBV7-9 and TRBJ1-6, with TRBD1 as a possible D gene (5 bases). The germline CDR1 and CDR2 sequences are SEHNR and FQNEAQ (reference sequence). This CDR3 is built from 14 residues. CDR3 in amino acids: CASSLGRNNSPPHF. CDR3 DNA sequence: TGTGCCAGCAGCTTGGGACGGAATAATTCACCCCCCCACTTT.

The chain couples TRBV29-1 to TRBJ2-3; D gene uncertain. Trimming cost V 5 bases and J 4 bases, with 7 bases left between them. The CDR3 contains 11 residues. Germline V CDR1 and CDR2: SQVTM, ANQGSEA. This CDR3 reads CSVISPDTQYF. CDR3 nucleotide sequence: TGCAGCGTTATCTCCCCAGATACGCAGTATTTT.

This clonotype was recorded many times. V and J are TRBV6-5 and TRBJ1-2, with D possibly TRBD1 on 5 matching bases. CDR1 MNHEY and CDR2 SVGAGI come from the germline V gene. The CDR3 totals 13 residues. V was cut by 4 bases and J by 7 bases, with 13 bases left in between. The CDR3 here is CASSSSQGRGYTF. The CDR3 coding sequence is TGTGCCAGCAGTTCCAGCCAGGGCCGTGGCTACACCTTC.

The CDR3 bases are TGTGCCAGCAGCTTAGTTGGTAGCGGGAGCAACACCGGGGAGCTGTTTTTT. It encodes CASSLVGSGSNTGELFF. This chain connects TRBV11-2 to TRBJ2-2; 9 nucleotides agree with TRBD2. Germline V gene lookup returns CDR1 SGHAT and CDR2 FQNNGV. V dropped 1 base and J dropped 2; count of bases not matched to a gene: 5. The CDR3 consists of 17 residues.

This rearrangement joins TRBV7-8 to TRBJ2-7; 9 nucleotides align to TRBD2. V trimming: 5 bases; J trimming: 3 bases; junction bases outside the gene matches: 11. CDR1 SGHVS and CDR2 FQNEAQ come from the germline V gene. This CDR3 comprises 16 residues. CDR3 coding DNA: TGTGCCAGCAGCCGGGGGGGCGGGGGGGCTTTCTACGAGCAGTACTTC. It encodes CASSRGGGGAFYEQYF. Variable domain in full (rest from reference TRBV7-8 and TRBJ2-7): GAGVSQSPRYKVAKRGQDVALRCDPISGHVSLFWYQQALGQGPEFLTYFQNEAQLDKSGLPSDRFFAERPEGSVSTLKIQRTQQEDSAVYLCASSRGGGGAFYEQYFGPGTRLTVT.

A word on this clonotype: Just one base apart from a much larger clone, this may be a read error. J is TRBJ2-7 and V is TRBV10-3, with TRBD1 identical over 7 bases. Germline V gives CDR1 ENHRY, CDR2 SYGVKD. The CDR3 covers 13 residues. This CDR3 reads CAISEGGFYGQYF. The CDR3 nucleotides read TGTGCCATCAGTGAAGGGGGCTTCTACGGGCAGTACTTC.

In this sample, this clonotype turned up many times. The rearrangement uses TRBV7-2 and TRBJ2-7, with D possibly matching TRBD2 (6 bases). From germline, CDR1 is SGHTA and CDR2 FQGNSA. This CDR3 spans 16 amino acids. The V and J ends lost 0 bases and 0 bases respectively, with 12 bases between them. Here the CDR3 reads CASSLASGVDSYEQYF. The CDR3 nucleotides are TGTGCCAGCAGCTTAGCCTCGGGGGTCGACTCCTACGAGCAGTACTTC.

The count of this clonotype is one. This chain uses TRBV20-1 with TRBJ2-3; D is unclear. V lost 0 bases and J lost 4, with 14 bases in between. The CDR3 contains 15 residues. Germline V gene data show CDR1 as DFQATT and CDR2 as SNEGSKA (reference sequence). CDR3 sequence: CSARDLVAPADTQYF. The CDR3 nucleotides are TGCAGTGCTAGAGATCTCGTAGCACCCGCAGATACGCAGTATTTT.

In its sample, this clonotype was seen many times. The V call is TRBV11-2, the J call TRBJ2-2, with unresolved D. Germline V CDR1 and CDR2: SGHAT, FQNNGV. The ends were cut back, 5 bases at V and 0 bases at J, with 13 bases in the middle. The CDR3 consists of 16 residues. This CDR3 is CASSRVRNSNTGELFF. The CDR3 bases are TGTGCCAGCAGCCGAGTTAGAAACTCGAACACCGGGGAGCTGTTTTTT.

This clonotype was counted a single time. The chain employs TRBV4-1 and TRBJ1-2; 7 bases are shared with TRBD1. The germline V gene has CDR1 MGHRA and CDR2 YSYEKL. The CDR3 length is 16 residues. V shed 1 base and J 4 bases; nucleotides not matched to a gene: 9. CDR3 sequence (DNA): TGCGCCAGCAGCCAAGTGGCAGGGGGACGGAGCTATGGCTACACCTTC. Its translation is CASSQVAGGRSYGYTF.

This clonotype was observed many times. The rearrangement joins TRBV25-1 to TRBJ1-6, with no clear D. V lost 3 bases, J lost 7 bases, and 10 bases lay in between. CDR1 is MGHDK and CDR2 is SYGVNS in the germline V gene. The CDR3 length is 14 residues. CDR3 bases: TGTGCCAGCAGTGATATCAGTTCGAATTCACCCCTCCACTTT. Its translation is CASSDISSNSPLHF.

This clonotype was detected ten times or more. The rearrangement uses TRBV20-1 and TRBJ1-2; 7 bases fit TRBD1. Germline V CDR1 and CDR2: DFQATT, SNEGSKA (reference sequence). This CDR3 has 12 amino acids. The junction had 7 bases not matched to a gene; V was cut back by 6 bases and J by 6 bases. The CDR3 DNA is TGCAGTGCGCTCACAGGGGTTAATGGCTACACCTTC. It translates to CSALTGVNGYTF.